The clone carrying this T cell receptor beta chain has a count of ten or more. Library preparation (for TCRbeta) was performed with unique molecular identifiers. TCRdb independently ran MiXCR on the PCR reads; one entry per CDR3 protein. The sample consists of over 70,000 distinct CDR3 sequences, approximately 9.2% of them appearing once. The data were obtained in a study of T-cell reconstitution after alpha-beta-depleted transplantation in children. Germline-derived CDR1 and CDR2 are KGHDR and SFDVKD. The CDR3 has 13 residues. Trimming left V 10 bases short and J 0 bases short, with 9 bases between. The chain combines TRBV24-1 with TRBJ2-1, with a possible D match to TRBD1 (5 bases). The clonotype originates from a human donor who donated a stem cell graft to a child with congenital amegakaryocytic thrombocytopenia. Specimen: PBMCs from the stem cell graft donor, collected from the stem cell graft. This CDR3 is CATSRGSYNEQFF. CDR3 coding DNA: TGTGCCACAAGTAGGGGCTCCTACAATGAGCAGTTCTTC.